This TCR beta chain derives from a study of blood T cell repertoires in COVID-19. Assay: immunoSEQ multiplex PCR; the TCRdb copy retains only in-frame clones and omits some. Found here are fewer than 350,000 clones, 86% of them singletons; the top ten hold approximately 14%. Trimming removed 3 bases from V and 2 bases from J; junction bases left unmatched: 10. This CDR3 has 16 residues. Germline CDR1 GTSNPN, CDR2 SVGIG (reference sequence). Sequencing was carried out using peripheral blood. This chain connects TRBV30 to TRBJ2-3, with TRBD1 identical over 8 bases. This TCR was recovered from a woman aged 70 to 79 with COVID-19, enrolled during active disease. Here the CDR3 DNA reads TGTGCCTGGAGCCGGGACAGGCGATCAAACACAGATACGCAGTATTTT. It is translated as CAWSRDRRSNTDTQYF.